This is a list of T cell receptor beta chains from one sample in a study of blood T cell repertoires in COVID-19. Sequenced by immunoSEQ multiplex PCR; TCRdb stores in-frame clones only, minus some. Among roughly 300,000 clones listed, approximately 89% were seen once. The material sequenced was peripheral blood. These receptors were obtained from a woman aged 45-60 years who had recovered from COVID-19. The CDR3 runs from the conserved cysteine through the conserved F or W. The D gene is left open where the match is weak. Size is stated for part of the rows, as once, few or many counts, or as a class when the clone is expanded.

clone_size: -
j_call: TRBJ2-7
d_call: TRBD1
v_call: TRBV28
cdr3_aa: CASSGQGTYEQYF
cdr3_nt: TGTGCCAGCAGCGGACAGGGCACCTACGAGCAGTACTTC

clone_size: -
j_call: TRBJ1-1
d_call: -
v_call: TRBV4-1
cdr3_aa: CASSQDGQGFKAFF
cdr3_nt: TGCGCCAGCAGCCAAGATGGGCAGGGTTTCAAAGCTTTCTTT

clone_size: -
j_call: TRBJ2-4
d_call: -
v_call: TRBV20-1
cdr3_aa: CSARGYIQYF
cdr3_nt: TGCAGTGCCCGAGGGTACATTCAGTACTTC

clone_size: -
j_call: TRBJ2-7
d_call: -
v_call: TRBV28
cdr3_aa: CASSNIAGYEQYF
cdr3_nt: TGTGCCAGCAGTAATATCGCCGGCTACGAGCAGTACTTC

clone_size: -
j_call: TRBJ2-5
d_call: TRBD1
v_call: TRBV5-4
cdr3_aa: CASSVQISGQGVTQYF
cdr3_nt: TGTGCCAGCAGCGTTCAGATATCAGGACAGGGAGTGACCCAGTACTTC

clone_size: -
j_call: TRBJ2-7
d_call: -
v_call: TRBV20-1
cdr3_aa: CSAGRGDEQYF
cdr3_nt: TGCAGTGCGGGTCGGGGAGACGAGCAGTACTTC

clone_size: -
j_call: TRBJ1-6
d_call: -
v_call: TRBV3-1/TRBV3-2
cdr3_aa: CASKFPRSTANSPLHF
cdr3_nt: TGTGCCAGCAAATTCCCCCGGTCTACCGCCAATTCACCCCTCCACTTT

clone_size: once
j_call: TRBJ1-2
d_call: -
v_call: TRBV9
cdr3_aa: CASSVAPDSYGYTF
cdr3_nt: TGTGCCAGCAGCGTAGCTCCGGACAGCTATGGCTACACCTTC

clone_size: once
j_call: TRBJ1-2
d_call: TRBD1
v_call: TRBV4-3
cdr3_aa: CASSQTGDAYGYTF
cdr3_nt: TGCGCCAGCAGCCAAACAGGGGATGCCTATGGCTACACCTTC

clone_size: -
j_call: TRBJ2-3
d_call: TRBD2
v_call: TRBV19
cdr3_aa: CASTVLGGGTQYF
cdr3_nt: TGTGCCAGTACAGTTCTCGGCGGGGGTACGCAGTATTTT

clone_size: -
j_call: TRBJ1-5
d_call: -
v_call: TRBV27
cdr3_aa: CASSPGATYSNQPQHF
cdr3_nt: TGTGCCAGCAGTCCAGGGGCAACATATAGCAATCAGCCCCAGCATTTT